What follows are 8 T cell receptor beta chains derived from one specimen sequenced in a study of T cell responses to AZD1222 COVID-19 vaccine. Generated by immunoSEQ multiplex PCR, the TCRdb table keeps only in-frame clones and is missing some. Among some 92,000 clones listed, about nine tenths were seen once. Sample: peripheral blood, taken on day 0 of AZD1222 vaccination. These receptors originate from an adult in good health.

The rearrangement uses TRBV19 and TRBJ1-1; TRBD1 agrees at 9 bases. The CDR3 totals 17 residues. V gave up 3 bases and J gave up 0 bases; unmatched junction bases: 8. The germline CDR1 and CDR2 sequences are LNHDA and SQIVND (reference sequence). The CDR3 DNA reads as TGTGCCAGTAGTATGCACAGGGGGCGAGGCATGAACACTGAAGCTTTCTTT. Residues: CASSMHRGRGMNTEAFF.

This clone was picked up a small number of times. The CDR3 loop reads CASSQGPDRDRPYNEQFF. CDR3 coding DNA: TGTGCCAGCAGCCAGGGTCCAGACCGGGACAGGCCCTACAATGAGCAGTTCTTC. The chain uses TRBV14 and TRBJ2-1, with 8 bases identical to TRBD1. This CDR3 contains 18 residues. V was pared by 3 bases and J by 2 bases, with 12 bases of the junction left unmatched. CDR1 and CDR2 from the germline V gene are SGHDN and FVKESK.

The rearrangement uses TRBV7-3 and TRBJ1-6; D unresolved. The V gene's germline CDR1 is SGHTA and CDR2 FQGTGA. The CDR3 contains 15 residues. V was trimmed by 7 bases and J by 2 bases, leaving 12 bases between them. The CDR3 bases are TGTGCCAGCAAGTTTAGGCCCCCCTATAATTCACCCCTCCACTTT. This sequence encodes CASKFRPPYNSPLHF.

The chain combines TRBV10-3 with TRBJ2-7; D is unclear. Looked up from germline, CDR1 is ENHRY and CDR2 is SYGVKD. The CDR3 is made up of 12 amino acids. V shed 0 bases and J shed 11 bases, with 11 bases lying between them. CDR3 amino acids: CAISESIGREYF. CDR3 nucleotides: TGTGCCATCAGTGAGTCGATCGGGCGAGAGTACTTC.

The chain combines TRBV6-5 with TRBJ1-5; a weak D match, TRBD1 (5 bases). V lost 6 bases to trimming and J lost 2 bases, with 5 bases between them. The V gene's germline CDR1 is MNHEY and CDR2 SVGAGI. CDR3 length equals 12 residues. CDR3 nucleotides: TGTGCCAGCAGCAGGGGCAATCAGCCCCAGCATTTT. This encodes CASSRGNQPQHF.

The CDR3 DNA reads TGTGCCACCCCAAACAGGGGTCTAGGGCCCCAGCATTTT. Translation gives CATPNRGLGPQHF. The J gene is TRBJ1-5, the V gene TRBV27, with 7 nucleotides matching TRBD1. The V gene's germline CDR1 is MNHEY and CDR2 SMNVEV (reference sequence). The CDR3 totals 13 residues. V was clipped by 10 bases and J by 9 bases; unmatched bases: 12.

J is TRBJ1-2 and V is TRBV6-1; D not certain. Germline CDR1 and CDR2: MNHNS and SASEGT. The CDR3 is 14 amino acids. Between the trimmed V and J ends, which lost 1 base and 2 bases, there was a span of 8 bases. CDR3 residues: CASSEVKQNYGYTF. For the CDR3, the DNA is TGTGCCAGCAGTGAAGTTAAACAGAACTATGGCTACACCTTC.

The chain employs TRBV5-1 and TRBJ2-7; TRBD1 aligns across 9 bases. Germline assignment: CDR1 SGHRS and CDR2 YFSETQ. The CDR3 totals 14 residues. J lost 7 bases, V lost 0 bases, and 5 bases had no gene match. The CDR3 sequence: CASSLGQGGGEQYF. The CDR3 region has the DNA TGCGCCAGCAGCTTGGGACAGGGGGGAGGGGAGCAGTACTTC. Looking up the rest from reference TRBV5-1 and TRBJ2-7 gives the full variable domain: KAGVTQTPRYLIKTRGQQVTLSCSPISGHRSVSWYQQTPGQGLQFLFEYFSETQRNKGNFPGRFSGRQFSNSRSEMNVSTLELGDSALYLCASSLGQGGGEQYFGPGTRLTVT.